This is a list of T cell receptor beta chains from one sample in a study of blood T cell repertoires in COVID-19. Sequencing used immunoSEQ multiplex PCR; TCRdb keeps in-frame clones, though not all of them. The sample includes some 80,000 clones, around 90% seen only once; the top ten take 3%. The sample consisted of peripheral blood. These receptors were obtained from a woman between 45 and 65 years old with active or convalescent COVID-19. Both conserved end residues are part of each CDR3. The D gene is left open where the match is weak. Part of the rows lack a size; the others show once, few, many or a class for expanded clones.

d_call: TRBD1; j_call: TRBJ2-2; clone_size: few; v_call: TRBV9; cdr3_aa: CASSVGTGGFAGELFF; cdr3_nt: TGTGCCAGCAGCGTAGGTACAGGGGGCTTCGCCGGGGAGCTGTTTTTT
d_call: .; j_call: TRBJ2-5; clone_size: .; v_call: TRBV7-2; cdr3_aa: CASSLQASQETQYF; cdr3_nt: TGTGCCAGCAGCCTTCAGGCTTCTCAAGAGACCCAGTACTTC
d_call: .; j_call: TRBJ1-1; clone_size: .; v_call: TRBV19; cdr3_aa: CASKAPEVDTEAFF; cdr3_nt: TGTGCCAGTAAGGCTCCGGAGGTGGACACTGAAGCTTTCTTT
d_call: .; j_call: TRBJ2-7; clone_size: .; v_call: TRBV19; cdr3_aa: CASSISASAEQYF; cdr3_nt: TGTGCCAGTAGTATCTCCGCGAGTGCCGAGCAGTACTTC
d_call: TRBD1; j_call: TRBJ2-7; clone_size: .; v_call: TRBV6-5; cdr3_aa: CAGRDRLYEQYF; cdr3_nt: TGTGCCGGCCGGGACAGGCTGTACGAGCAGTACTTC
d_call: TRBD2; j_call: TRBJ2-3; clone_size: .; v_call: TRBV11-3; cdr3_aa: CASSLVLAGGRTDTQYF; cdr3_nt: TGTGCCAGCAGCTTAGTACTAGCGGGGGGGCGAACAGATACGCAGTATTTT
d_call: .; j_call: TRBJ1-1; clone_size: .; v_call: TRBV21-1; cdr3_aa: CASSSPGTMNTEAFF; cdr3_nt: TGTGCCAGCAGCAGTCCCGGGACAATGAACACTGAAGCTTTCTTT
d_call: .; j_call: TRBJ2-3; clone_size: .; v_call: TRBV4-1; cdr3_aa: CASSQDGGTDTQYF; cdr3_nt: TGCGCCAGCAGCCAAGATGGTGGCACGGATACGCAGTATTTT
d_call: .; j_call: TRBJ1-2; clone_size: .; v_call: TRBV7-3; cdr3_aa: CASSRFGTDPTGNGYTF; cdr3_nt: TGTGCCAGCAGCCGTTTCGGTACGGATCCAACGGGGAATGGCTACACCTTC
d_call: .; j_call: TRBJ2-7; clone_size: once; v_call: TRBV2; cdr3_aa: CASSPASGSSEQYF; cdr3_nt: TGTGCCAGCAGCCCCGCGAGCGGCTCATCCGAGCAGTACTTC
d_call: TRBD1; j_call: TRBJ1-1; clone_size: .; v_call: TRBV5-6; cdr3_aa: CASSLAGQRNTEAFF; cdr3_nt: TGTGCCAGCAGCTTGGCGGGACAGAGGAACACTGAAGCTTTCTTT
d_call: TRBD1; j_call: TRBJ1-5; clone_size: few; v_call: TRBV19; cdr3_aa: CASSIVGQENQPQHF; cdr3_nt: TGTGCCAGTAGTATAGTGGGACAGGAGAATCAGCCCCAGCATTTT
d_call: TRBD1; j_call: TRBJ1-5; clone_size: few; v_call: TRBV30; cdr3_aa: CAWSVTGGFQPQHF; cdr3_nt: TGTGCCTGGAGTGTTACAGGGGGTTTTCAGCCCCAGCATTTT
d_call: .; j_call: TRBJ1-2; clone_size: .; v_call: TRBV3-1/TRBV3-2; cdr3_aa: CASSQEGHYYGYTF; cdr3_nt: TGTGCCAGCAGCCAAGAAGGACACTACTATGGCTACACCTTC
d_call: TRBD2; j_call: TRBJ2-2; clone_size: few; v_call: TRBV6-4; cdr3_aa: CASSRTSGGINTGELFF; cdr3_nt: TGTGCCAGCAGTAGGACTAGCGGGGGGATAAACACCGGGGAGCTGTTTTTT
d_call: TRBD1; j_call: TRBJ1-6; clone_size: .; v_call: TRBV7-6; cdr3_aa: CASSPTGAGNSPLHF; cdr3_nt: TGTGCCAGCAGCCCGACAGGGGCTGGTAATTCACCCCTCCACTTT
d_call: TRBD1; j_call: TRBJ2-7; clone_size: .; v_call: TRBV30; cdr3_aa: CAWGPGGALGQYF; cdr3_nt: TGTGCCTGGGGTCCAGGGGGCGCTTTGGGGCAGTACTTC
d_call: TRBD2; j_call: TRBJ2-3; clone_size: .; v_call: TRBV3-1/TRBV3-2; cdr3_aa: CAGSSGGPTDTQYF; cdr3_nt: TGTGCCGGTTCTAGCGGGGGGCCCACAGATACGCAGTATTTT
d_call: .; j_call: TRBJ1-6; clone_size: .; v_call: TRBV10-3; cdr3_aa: CAISESRGLDSPLHF; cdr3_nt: TGTGCCATCAGTGAGTCGCGGGGGCTCGATTCACCCCTCCACTTT
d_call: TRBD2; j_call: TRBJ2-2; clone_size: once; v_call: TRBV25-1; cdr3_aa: CASSSQGGGTGELFF; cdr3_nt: TGTGCCAGCAGTAGTCAGGGCGGGGGCACCGGGGAGCTGTTTTTT
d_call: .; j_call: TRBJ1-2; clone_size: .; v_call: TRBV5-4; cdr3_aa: CASSLVSANYGYTF; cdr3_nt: TGTGCCAGCAGCTTGGTTTCAGCTAACTATGGCTACACCTTC
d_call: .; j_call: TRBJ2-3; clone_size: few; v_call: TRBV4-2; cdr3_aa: CASSQVTDSADTQYF; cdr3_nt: TGTGCCAGCAGCCAAGTCACGGACAGCGCTGATACGCAGTATTTT
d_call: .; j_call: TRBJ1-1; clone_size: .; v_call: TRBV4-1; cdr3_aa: CASSQAREYTEAFF; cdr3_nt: TGCGCCAGCAGCCAAGCCCGTGAGTACACTGAAGCTTTCTTT
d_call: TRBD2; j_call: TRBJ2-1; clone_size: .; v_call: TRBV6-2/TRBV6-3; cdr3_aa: CASGSLADEQFF; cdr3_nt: TGTGCCAGCGGTTCACTAGCGGATGAGCAGTTCTTC
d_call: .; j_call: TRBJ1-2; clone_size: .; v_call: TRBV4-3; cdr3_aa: CASSPGMGDYGYTF; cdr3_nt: TGCGCCAGCAGCCCGGGTATGGGAGACTATGGCTACACCTTC
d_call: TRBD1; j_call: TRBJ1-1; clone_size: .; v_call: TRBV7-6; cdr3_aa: CASSRGQGNTEAFF; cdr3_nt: TGTGCCAGCAGCCGGGGACAGGGGAACACTGAAGCTTTCTTT
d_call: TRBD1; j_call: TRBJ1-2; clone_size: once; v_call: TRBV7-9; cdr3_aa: CASSSFTGTGYGYTF; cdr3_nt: TGTGCCAGCAGCTCCTTTACCGGGACAGGCTATGGCTACACCTTC
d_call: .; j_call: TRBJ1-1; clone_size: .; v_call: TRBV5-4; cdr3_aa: CASSSSRETTEAFF; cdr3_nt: TGTGCCAGCAGCTCCTCCCGGGAGACAACTGAAGCTTTCTTT
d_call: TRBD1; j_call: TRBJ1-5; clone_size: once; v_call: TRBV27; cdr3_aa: CASRADRGPQPQHF; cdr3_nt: TGTGCCAGCCGGGCGGACAGGGGGCCTCAGCCCCAGCATTTT
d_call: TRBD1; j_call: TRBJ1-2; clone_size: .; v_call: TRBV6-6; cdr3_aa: CASSYRTGSYGYTF; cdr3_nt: TGTGCCAGCAGTTACAGGACAGGAAGCTATGGCTACACCTTC
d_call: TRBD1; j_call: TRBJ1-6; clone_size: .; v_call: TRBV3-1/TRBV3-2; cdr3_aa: CASSRISGQGKSPLHF; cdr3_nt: TGTGCCAGCAGTCGAATATCTGGACAGGGGAAGTCACCCCTCCACTTT
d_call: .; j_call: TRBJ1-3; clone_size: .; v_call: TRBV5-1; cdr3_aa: CASSLDAQISGNTIYF; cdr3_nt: TGCGCCAGCAGCTTGGACGCACAAATCTCTGGAAACACCATATATTTT
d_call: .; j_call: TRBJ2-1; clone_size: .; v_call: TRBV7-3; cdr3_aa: CASSSYPGFYNEQFF; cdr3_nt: TGTGCCAGCAGCAGCTACCCGGGTTTTTACAATGAGCAGTTCTTC
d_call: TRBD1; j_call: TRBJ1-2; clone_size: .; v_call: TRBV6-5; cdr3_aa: CASRVTGVYGYTF; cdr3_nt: TGTGCCAGCAGGGTAACAGGGGTGTATGGCTACACCTTC
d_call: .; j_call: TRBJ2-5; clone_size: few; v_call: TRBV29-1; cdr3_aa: CSVGPRRGDQETQYF; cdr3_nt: TGCAGCGTTGGGCCCCGCAGGGGCGACCAAGAGACCCAGTACTTC
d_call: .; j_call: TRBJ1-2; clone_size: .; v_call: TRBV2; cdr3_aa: CASSDYSYGYTF; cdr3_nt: TGTGCCAGCAGTGATTACAGTTATGGCTACACCTTC
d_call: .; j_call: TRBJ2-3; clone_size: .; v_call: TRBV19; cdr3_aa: CASDMGAQGTDTQYF; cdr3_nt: TGTGCCAGTGATATGGGGGCGCAGGGCACAGATACGCAGTATTTT
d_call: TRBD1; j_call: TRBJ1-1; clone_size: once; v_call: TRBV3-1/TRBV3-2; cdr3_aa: CASRTQGAFTEAFF; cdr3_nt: TGTGCCAGCAGAACACAGGGGGCTTTCACTGAAGCTTTCTTT
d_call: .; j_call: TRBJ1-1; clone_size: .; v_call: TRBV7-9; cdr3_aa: CASSLARGAFF; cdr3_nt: TGTGCCAGCAGCTTAGCGAGGGGGGCTTTCTTT